The subject of this entry is one T cell receptor beta chain. Its antigen remains unidentified. This entry is derived from a study of CD4 T cells in relation to SARS-CoV-2 and coronaviruses. Points from the study as a whole: Memory recall responses, not primary responses primed in culture, are what the assay detects.

Deep TCR-beta sequencing used DNA from uncultured naive and memory CD4+ T cells. Clones were read by immunoSEQ multiplex PCR, and TCRdb kept only the in-frame ones, dropping some. The table includes some 42,000 clones, approximately 87% detected once. Trimming cost V 2 bases and J 5 bases; bases outside gene matches: 3. The CDR3 contains 15 residues. The V gene's germline CDR1 is MDHEN and CDR2 SYDVKM. Sample: memory CD4+ T cells from PBMCs. The chain couples TRBV28 to TRBJ1-4; 9 bases line up with TRBD1. The source of this sequence is an adult with COVID-19. The CDR3 loop is CASSLGDRANEKLFF. The CDR3 nucleotides read TGTGCCAGCAGTTTAGGGGACAGGGCAAATGAAAAACTGTTTTTT.